This is a list of T cell receptor beta chains from one sample in a study of regulatory T cells in long-lasting Graves disease. Each CDR3 protein gets one entry after TCRdb re-called the multiplex PCR reads with MiXCR. The sample lists almost 450,000 distinct CDR3 sequences, 16% occurring once. The sample was also reused in another study, on T cells in Graves' hyperthyroidism and ophthalmopathy.

The source was peripheral blood mononuclear cells (PBMCs), collected at new diagnosis, from a patient treated with antithyroid drugs. These receptors were collected from a woman aged 30 to 39 with Graves disease. Both conserved end residues are part of each CDR3. Each record gives: V gene, D gene, J gene, clone size, CDR3 protein, CDR3 DNA. The D gene is left open where the match is weak. Some rows mark clone size as missing; the rest say once, few, many or name a class of expanded clone.

V gene: TRBV19
D gene: .
J gene: TRBJ1-1
clone size: .
CDR3 protein: CASSIDRGRNTEAFF
CDR3 DNA: TGTGCCAGTAGTATAGATCGGGGGAGGAACACTGAAGCTTTCTTT

V gene: TRBV27
D gene: .
J gene: TRBJ2-7
clone size: .
CDR3 protein: CASSLSISSYEQYF
CDR3 DNA: TGTGCCAGCAGTTTATCTATTAGCTCCTACGAGCAGTACTTC

V gene: TRBV18
D gene: .
J gene: TRBJ2-7
clone size: many
CDR3 protein: CASSPPIATDEQYF
CDR3 DNA: TGTGCCAGCTCACCACCGATCGCGACAGACGAGCAGTACTTC

V gene: TRBV7-8
D gene: .
J gene: TRBJ2-5
clone size: many
CDR3 protein: CASSLWDGETQYF
CDR3 DNA: TGTGCCAGCAGCCTCTGGGACGGAGAGACCCAGTACTTC

V gene: TRBV19
D gene: .
J gene: TRBJ2-3
clone size: few
CDR3 protein: CASSIYGLALAPGTDTQYF
CDR3 DNA: TGTGCCAGTAGTATCTATGGGCTAGCCCTAGCTCCTGGCACAGATACGCAGTATTTT

V gene: TRBV7-2
D gene: .
J gene: TRBJ2-3
clone size: many
CDR3 protein: CASSFSSLTDTQYF
CDR3 DNA: TGTGCCAGCAGCTTCTCGTCACTCACAGATACGCAGTATTTT

V gene: TRBV27
D gene: TRBD1
J gene: TRBJ2-1
clone size: .
CDR3 protein: CASHPGQFYNEQFF
CDR3 DNA: TGTGCCAGTCATCCGGGACAGTTCTACAATGAGCAGTTCTTC

V gene: TRBV5-1
D gene: TRBD1
J gene: TRBJ2-2
clone size: .
CDR3 protein: CASSLDQGQQTFF
CDR3 DNA: TGCGCCAGCAGCTTGGACCAGGGACAGCAAACTTTTTTT

V gene: TRBV6-2/TRBV6-3
D gene: .
J gene: TRBJ2-1
clone size: .
CDR3 protein: CATTMAGAQFF
CDR3 DNA: TGTGCCACAACGATGGCGGGGGCACAGTTCTTC

V gene: TRBV18
D gene: .
J gene: TRBJ1-2
clone size: many
CDR3 protein: CASSPPEEQGSYGYTF
CDR3 DNA: TGTGCCAGCTCACCACCGGAGGAGCAGGGGAGCTATGGCTACACCTTC

V gene: TRBV12-3/TRBV12-4
D gene: TRBD2
J gene: TRBJ2-3
clone size: many
CDR3 protein: CASSGSGSSVDTQYF
CDR3 DNA: TGTGCCAGCAGTGGTAGCGGGAGCTCGGTAGATACGCAGTATTTT